The sample holds one count of the clone carrying this T cell receptor (beta chain). Original analysis: Amplification of reference gene primers was used by the study to estimate nucleated cell counts. The assay was immunoSEQ multiplex PCR, and TCRdb's table has in-frame clones only and misses some. The DNA gave D and trimming, while V, J and clone size come from that table. The top ten hold roughly 1.2% of the sample, which has 100,000 to 150,000 clones, more than 70% seen once. This sample is drawn from a study of blood T cell repertoires in COVID-19. Across the whole study: Researchers got acute and convalescent COVID-19 samples from the United States, Italy and Spain. Sources were T cells, B-cell-depleted T cells, or PBMCs; the material itself was cDNA or gDNA.

There are 15 residues in the CDR3. Germline assignment: CDR1 SGDLS and CDR2 YYNGEE. V trimming: 0 bases; J trimming: 4 bases; junction bases outside the gene matches: 3. The specimen was peripheral blood. This receptor was identified in an elderly woman with acute or convalescent COVID-19. The genes are TRBV9 and TRBJ1-4; TRBD1 aligns across 7 bases. The CDR3 nucleotides are TGTGCCAGCAGCGTAGGAACAGGGGATAATGAAAAACTGTTTTTT. Translated: CASSVGTGDNEKLFF.